The entry below describes one T cell receptor beta chain. Its cognate antigen is unknown. Sequenced with the Oncomine TCR Beta short-read assay was DNA taken from cultured CD4+ T cells. Investigators obtained genomic DNA by extraction from cultured CD4+ T cells. TCRdb independently ran MiXCR on the PCR reads; one entry per CDR3 protein. Here the sample spans over 10,000 distinct CDR3 sequences, around half being singletons. The data stem from a study of vaccination and CD4 T cells after COVID-19. Overall study: The study enrolled six male and four female convalescents, two of whom were Hispanic. Each control was exposed to a CEFX pool, an HIV-1 Nef pool, or no peptide at all. Stimuli were overlapping spike peptide pools of SARS-CoV-2 and three common cold coronaviruses (HCoV-NL63, HCoV-OC43, HCoV-229E).

The germline V and J ends were trimmed by 0 bases and 8 bases, with 16 bases remaining between them. CDR3 length equals 15 residues. Germline V gene data show CDR1 as MNHNS and CDR2 as SASEGT. The treatment: approximately 11-day PBMC culture with coronavirus spike peptide pools or control peptides (ViraFEST assay). The chain links TRBV6-1 to TRBJ1-2, with D possibly being TRBD1 (5 bases). Sequencing was carried out using CD4+ T cells from blood, cultured in vitro. The clonotype originates from a human donor who had recovered from COVID-19. The CDR3, as DNA: TGTGCCAGCAGTGAAGCTTTGGGGACCGGCTCGGGCTACACCTTC. It yields the protein CASSEALGTGSGYTF.